These 15 T cell receptor beta chains share one sample of origin, sequenced in a study of blood T cell repertoires in COVID-19. Method: immunoSEQ multiplex PCR; TCRdb's copy keeps in-frame clones and lacks some. The table shows about 140,000 clones, with 65% to 90% occurring only once. Sequenced: peripheral blood. These receptors were obtained from a middle-aged man with acute or convalescent COVID-19.

The chain couples TRBV9 to TRBJ2-5; 10 nucleotides align to TRBD1. J gave up 5 bases and V 3 bases, and 7 bases lay outside the gene matches. CDR1 SGDLS and CDR2 YYNGEE come from the germline V gene. This CDR3 has 15 amino acids. The DNA of the CDR3 is TGTGCCAGCAGCGCCCGACAGGGGGCCCGGGAGACCCAGTACTTC. Protein sequence: CASSARQGARETQYF.

The rearrangement links TRBV10-3 to TRBJ1-2; D is possibly TRBD1 (5 bases). The CDR3 extends over 17 amino acids. V was pared by 0 bases and J by 3 bases, with 17 bases between. Looked up from germline, CDR1 is ENHRY and CDR2 is SYGVKD. CDR3 in amino acids: CAISESVGQRPDYGYTF. DNA for the CDR3: TGTGCCATCAGTGAGTCTGTGGGGCAGCGCCCGGACTATGGCTACACCTTC.

The rearrangement uses TRBV25-1 and TRBJ2-3; D may be TRBD1 (5 bases). The V gene lost 1 base and the J gene lost 8 bases, with 10 bases spanning the gap. Germline assignment: CDR1 MGHDK and CDR2 SYGVNS. The CDR3 contains 13 residues. CDR3 nucleotide sequence: TGTGCCAGCAGTGAATCTGTCAGGGTTACGCAGTATTTT. Translated, it gives CASSESVRVTQYF.

The V and J genes are TRBV9 and TRBJ1-1, with D hard to call. The germline V gene has CDR1 SGDLS and CDR2 YYNGEE. The CDR3 runs to 14 residues. Trimming pared 2 bases from V and 0 bases from J, leaving 8 bases between. The CDR3 here is CASSVGPMNTEAFF. The CDR3 DNA is TGTGCCAGCAGCGTTGGGCCGATGAACACTGAAGCTTTCTTT. The full variable domain, its missing parts supplied by reference TRBV9 and TRBJ1-1, is DSGVTQTPKHLITATGQRVTLRCSPRSGDLSVYWYQQSLDQGLQFLIQYYNGEERAKGNILERFSAQQFPDLHSELNLSSLELGDSALYFCASSVGPMNTEAFFGQGTRLTVV.

This clone was counted once. V is TRBV5-6 and J is TRBJ2-3; a weak D match, TRBD2 (6 bases). The germline gives CDR1 SGHDT, CDR2 YYEEEE. The CDR3 runs 14 residues. V was clipped by 0 bases and J by 4 bases, with 9 bases between them. The CDR3 region has the DNA TGTGCCAGCAGCTTGGTCGGGGGATCAGATACGCAGTATTTT. Protein product: CASSLVGGSDTQYF.

In this sample, this clone turned up a few times. The chain uses TRBV19 and TRBJ2-2; 10 nucleotides align to TRBD1. Germline trimming cut 6 bases from V and 2 bases from J; bases unmatched to any gene: 3. The CDR3 is made up of 15 amino acids. Germline loops: CDR1 LNHDA, CDR2 SQIVND (reference sequence). The CDR3 sequence: CASRGTGANTGELFF. The CDR3 DNA reads TGTGCCAGTAGAGGGACAGGGGCTAACACCGGGGAGCTGTTTTTT.

V usage is TRBV19 and J usage is TRBJ2-3; 12 bases agree with TRBD2. The CDR3 covers 15 residues. Trimming at V came to 5 bases and at J to 4 bases, leaving 4 bases not matched to a gene. CDR1 and CDR2 (germline): LNHDA, SQIVND (reference sequence). The CDR3 DNA reads as TGTGCCAGTAGTTCGACTAGCGGGAGTGCAGATACGCAGTATTTT. This sequence encodes CASSSTSGSADTQYF.

The V call is TRBV27, the J call TRBJ1-6, with D unresolved. The CDR3 covers 14 residues. Germline V gene sequence: CDR1 MNHEY, CDR2 SMNVEV (reference sequence). Trimming pared 5 bases from V and 14 bases from J, leaving 19 bases between. The CDR3 nucleotides are TGTGCCAGCAGTCCCACGATCCGATCGCGAGCCCTCCACTTT. Translating it yields CASSPTIRSRALHF.

The chain carries TRBV6-5 and TRBJ2-7, with a possible D match to TRBD2 (6 bases). The CDR3 totals 15 residues. The V end lost 3 bases, the J end lost 0 bases, and 12 bases lay between the germline ends. CDR1 is MNHEY, CDR2 SVGAGI, per germline. The CDR3 DNA reads as TGTGCCAGCAGTTATCGGAGGGAAACCTCCTACGAGCAGTACTTC. This translates into CASSYRRETSYEQYF.

The CDR3 loop reads CASSLAVAAYGYTF. The CDR3 DNA reads TGTGCCAGCAGCTTGGCAGTCGCGGCGTATGGCTACACCTTC. The chain joins TRBV13 to TRBJ1-2; D unresolved. V lost 3 bases and J lost 5, with 13 bases in between. Germline V gene lookup returns CDR1 PRHDT and CDR2 FYEKMQ (reference sequence). The CDR3 extends over 14 amino acids.

The rearrangement joins TRBV19 to TRBJ1-6, with D perhaps TRBD1 (6 bases). Germline lookup yields CDR1 LNHDA and CDR2 SQIVND (reference sequence). This CDR3 comprises 18 residues. V dropped 1 base and J dropped 9 bases, with 22 bases sitting between them. CDR3 protein: CASSIGPGTMGKSSPLHF. Written as DNA, the CDR3 is TGTGCCAGTAGTATAGGTCCCGGGACAATGGGAAAAAGTTCACCCCTCCACTTT.

The V gene is TRBV4-1, the J gene TRBJ1-6; D possibly corresponds to TRBD1 (5 bases). V dropped 1 base and J dropped 7 bases, with 14 bases sitting between them. The CDR3 sequence is 16 residues long. Looked up from germline, CDR1 is MGHRA and CDR2 is YSYEKL. The DNA for the CDR3 is TGCGCCAGCAGCCAAGTCAGGGTCTTAACGAATTCACCCCTCCACTTT. Its translation: CASSQVRVLTNSPLHF.

The chain links TRBV30 to TRBJ1-2, with D possibly TRBD1 on 6 matching bases. The CDR3 contains 16 residues. With 0 bases removed from V and 4 bases from J, the gap between germline ends came to 18 bases. Germline V lookup: CDR1 GTSNPN, CDR2 SVGIG (reference sequence). The CDR3 DNA sequence: TGTGCCTGGAGTGTACAGCCCGGGGGGCGTTCCTATGGCTACACCTTC. Protein: CAWSVQPGGRSYGYTF.

The CDR3 nucleotides read TGTGCCAGCTCACCGCAGGGTAAGGATTACGAGCAGTACTTC. This codes for CASSPQGKDYEQYF. The rearrangement uses TRBV18 and TRBJ2-7, with D tentatively TRBD1 (5 bases). CDR1 and CDR2 (germline): KGHSH, LQKENI. CDR3 size: 14 residues. V was shortened by 3 bases and J by 4 bases, with 13 bases between the two germline ends.

The chain couples TRBV5-1 to TRBJ2-7; D is possibly TRBD2 (6 bases). V shed 4 bases and J shed 2 bases, with 13 bases lying between them. Germline V CDR1 and CDR2: SGHRS, YFSETQ. The CDR3 runs to 14 residues. The DNA for the CDR3 is TGCGCCAGCAGCCCGGAGGGCGTTCCCTACGAGCAGTACTTC. Protein sequence: CASSPEGVPYEQYF. Full variable domain (outside the CDR3, taken from reference TRBV5-1 and TRBJ2-7): KAGVTQTPRYLIKTRGQQVTLSCSPISGHRSVSWYQQTPGQGLQFLFEYFSETQRNKGNFPGRFSGRQFSNSRSEMNVSTLELGDSALYLCASSPEGVPYEQYFGPGTRLTVT.